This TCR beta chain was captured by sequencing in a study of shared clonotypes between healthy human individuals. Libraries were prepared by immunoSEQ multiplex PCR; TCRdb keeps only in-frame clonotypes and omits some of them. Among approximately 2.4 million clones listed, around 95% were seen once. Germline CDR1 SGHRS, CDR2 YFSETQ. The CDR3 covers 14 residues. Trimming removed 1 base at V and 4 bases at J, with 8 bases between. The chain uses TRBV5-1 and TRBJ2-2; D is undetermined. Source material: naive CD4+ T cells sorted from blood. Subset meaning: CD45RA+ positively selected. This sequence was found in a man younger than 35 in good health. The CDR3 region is CASSLTEGTGELFF. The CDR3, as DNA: TGCGCCAGCAGCTTGACAGAAGGCACCGGGGAGCTGTTTTTT.